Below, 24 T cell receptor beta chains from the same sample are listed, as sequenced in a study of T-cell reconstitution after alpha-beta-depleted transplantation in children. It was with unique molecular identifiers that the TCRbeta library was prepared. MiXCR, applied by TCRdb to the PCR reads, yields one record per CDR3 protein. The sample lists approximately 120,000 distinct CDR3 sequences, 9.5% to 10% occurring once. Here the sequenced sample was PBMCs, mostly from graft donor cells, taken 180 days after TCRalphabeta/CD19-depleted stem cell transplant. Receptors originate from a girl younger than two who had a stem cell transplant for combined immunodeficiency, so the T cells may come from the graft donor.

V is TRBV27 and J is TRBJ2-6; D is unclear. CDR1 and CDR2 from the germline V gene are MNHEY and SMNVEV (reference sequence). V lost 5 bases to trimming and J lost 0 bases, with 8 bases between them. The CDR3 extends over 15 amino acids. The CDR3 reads CASSPSRSGANVLTF. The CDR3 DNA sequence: TGTGCCAGCAGTCCAAGCCGCTCTGGGGCCAACGTCCTGACTTTC.

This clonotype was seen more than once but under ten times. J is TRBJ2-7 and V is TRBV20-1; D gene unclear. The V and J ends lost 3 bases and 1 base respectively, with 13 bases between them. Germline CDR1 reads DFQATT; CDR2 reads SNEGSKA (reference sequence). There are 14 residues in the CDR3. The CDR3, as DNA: TGCAGTGCTAGCCGGCCCCGCAATTCCTACGAGCAGTACTTC. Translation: CSASRPRNSYEQYF.

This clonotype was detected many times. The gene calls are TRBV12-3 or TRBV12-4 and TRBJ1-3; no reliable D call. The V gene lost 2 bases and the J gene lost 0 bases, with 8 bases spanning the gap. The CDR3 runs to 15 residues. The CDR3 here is CASSLLLSSGNTIYF. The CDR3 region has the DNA TGTGCCAGCAGTTTACTACTTTCCTCTGGAAACACCATATATTTT.

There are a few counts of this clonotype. CDR3 loop: CASSFLTDLPRNEQFF. The CDR3 DNA sequence: TGTGCCAGCAGTTTCCTTACAGATTTACCCAGAAATGAGCAGTTCTTC. The chain employs TRBV28 and TRBJ2-1, with D unclear. Germline V lookup: CDR1 MDHEN, CDR2 SYDVKM. The CDR3 sequence is 16 residues long. Trimming took 3 bases from V and 7 from J, leaving 19 bases between them.

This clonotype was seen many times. The CDR3 region has the DNA TGCGCCAGCAGCTTGGATAGCGGACGCACAGATACGCAGTATTTT. Protein: CASSLDSGRTDTQYF. The chain employs TRBV5-1 and TRBJ2-3, with D possibly matching TRBD2 (6 bases). CDR1 SGHRS and CDR2 YFSETQ come from the germline V gene. The V gene lost 0 bases and the J gene lost 1 base, with 9 bases spanning the gap. This CDR3 region has 15 residues. The full variable domain, in which reference TRBV5-1 and TRBJ2-3 provide the parts outside the CDR3, is KAGVTQTPRYLIKTRGQQVTLSCSPISGHRSVSWYQQTPGQGLQFLFEYFSETQRNKGNFPGRFSGRQFSNSRSEMNVSTLELGDSALYLCASSLDSGRTDTQYFGPGTRLTVL.

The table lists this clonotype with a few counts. The CDR3 DNA follows: TGCAGTGCTAAGAGGACTAGGGACGAGCAGTACTTC. Translated: CSAKRTRDEQYF. V and J are TRBV20-1 and TRBJ2-7, with 7 positions matching TRBD2. Germline CDR1 is DFQATT and CDR2 is SNEGSKA (reference sequence). V was clipped by 4 bases and J by 5 bases; unmatched bases: 5. This CDR3 is built from 12 residues.

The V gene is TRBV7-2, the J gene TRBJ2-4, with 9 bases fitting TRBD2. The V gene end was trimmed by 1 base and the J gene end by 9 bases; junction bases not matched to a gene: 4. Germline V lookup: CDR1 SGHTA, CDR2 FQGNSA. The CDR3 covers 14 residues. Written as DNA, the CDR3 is TGTGCCAGCAGCTTAGTTGCGGGGGGGCGCATTCAGTACTTC. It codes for CASSLVAGGRIQYF.

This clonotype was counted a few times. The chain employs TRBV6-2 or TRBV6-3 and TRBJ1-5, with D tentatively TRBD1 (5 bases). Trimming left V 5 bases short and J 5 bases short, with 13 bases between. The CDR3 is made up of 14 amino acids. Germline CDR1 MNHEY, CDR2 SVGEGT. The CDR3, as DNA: TGTGCCAGCAGTGCCCCAGGGAGAGATCAGCCCCAGCATTTT. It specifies CASSAPGRDQPQHF.

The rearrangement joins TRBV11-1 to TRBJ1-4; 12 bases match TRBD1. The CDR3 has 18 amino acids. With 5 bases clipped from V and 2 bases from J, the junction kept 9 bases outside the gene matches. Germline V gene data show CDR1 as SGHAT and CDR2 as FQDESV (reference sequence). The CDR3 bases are TGTGCCAGCAGCCCAGGGACAGGGGGCGAAAGGACTAATGAAAAACTGTTTTTT. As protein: CASSPGTGGERTNEKLFF. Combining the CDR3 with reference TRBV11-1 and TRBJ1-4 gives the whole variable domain EAEVAQSPRYKITEKSQAVAFWCDPISGHATLYWYRQILGQGPELLVQFQDESVVDDSQLPKDRFSAERLKGVDSTLKIQPAELGDSAMYLCASSPGTGGERTNEKLFFGSGTQLSVL.

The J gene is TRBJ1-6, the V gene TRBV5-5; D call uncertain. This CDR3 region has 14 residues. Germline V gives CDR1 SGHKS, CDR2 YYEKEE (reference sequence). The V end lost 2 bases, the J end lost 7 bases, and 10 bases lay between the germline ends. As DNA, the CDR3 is TGTGCCAGCAGCTTACCGGCCCTCAATTCACCCCTCCACTTT. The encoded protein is CASSLPALNSPLHF.

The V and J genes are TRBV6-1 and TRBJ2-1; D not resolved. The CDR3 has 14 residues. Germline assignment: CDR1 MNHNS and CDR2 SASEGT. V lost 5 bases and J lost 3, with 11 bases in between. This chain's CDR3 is CASSPTSFYNEQFF. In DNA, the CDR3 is TGTGCCAGCAGTCCTACCTCCTTCTACAATGAGCAGTTCTTC.

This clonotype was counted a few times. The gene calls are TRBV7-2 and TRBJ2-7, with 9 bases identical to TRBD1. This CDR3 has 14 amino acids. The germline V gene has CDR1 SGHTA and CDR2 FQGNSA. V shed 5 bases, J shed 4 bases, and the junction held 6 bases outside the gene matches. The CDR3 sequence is CASSPGTGRYEQYF. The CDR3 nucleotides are TGTGCCAGCAGCCCCGGGACAGGGAGATACGAGCAGTACTTC.

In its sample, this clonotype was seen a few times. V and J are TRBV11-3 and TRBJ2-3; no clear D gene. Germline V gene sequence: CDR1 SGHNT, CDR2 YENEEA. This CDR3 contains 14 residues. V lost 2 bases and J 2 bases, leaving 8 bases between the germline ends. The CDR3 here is CASSLFRSTDTQYF. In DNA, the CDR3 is TGTGCCAGCAGCTTATTCAGATCCACAGATACGCAGTATTTT. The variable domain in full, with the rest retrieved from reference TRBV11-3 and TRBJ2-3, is EAGVVQSPRYKIIEKKQPVAFWCNPISGHNTLYWYLQNLGQGPELLIRYENEEAVDDSQLPKDRFSAERLKGVDSTLKIQPAELGDSAVYLCASSLFRSTDTQYFGPGTRLTVL.

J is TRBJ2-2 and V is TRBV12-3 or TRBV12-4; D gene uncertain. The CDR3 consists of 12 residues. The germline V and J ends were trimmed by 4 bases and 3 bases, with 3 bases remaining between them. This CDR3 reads CASSYDTGELFF. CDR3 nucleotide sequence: TGTGCCAGCAGTTATGACACCGGGGAGCTGTTTTTT.

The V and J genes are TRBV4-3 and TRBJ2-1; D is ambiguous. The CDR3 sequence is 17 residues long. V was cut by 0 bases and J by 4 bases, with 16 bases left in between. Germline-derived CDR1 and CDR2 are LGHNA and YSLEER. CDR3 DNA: TGCGCCAGCAGCCAAGATGTGGAGAGCACCAAGTACAATGAGCAGTTCTTC. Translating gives CASSQDVESTKYNEQFF.

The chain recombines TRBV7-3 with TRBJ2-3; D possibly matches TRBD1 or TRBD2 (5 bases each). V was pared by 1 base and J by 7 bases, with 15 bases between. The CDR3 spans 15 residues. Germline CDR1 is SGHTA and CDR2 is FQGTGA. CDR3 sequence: CASSLRGAGPYTQYF. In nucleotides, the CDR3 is TGTGCCAGCAGCTTAAGAGGGGCAGGTCCTTATACGCAGTATTTT.

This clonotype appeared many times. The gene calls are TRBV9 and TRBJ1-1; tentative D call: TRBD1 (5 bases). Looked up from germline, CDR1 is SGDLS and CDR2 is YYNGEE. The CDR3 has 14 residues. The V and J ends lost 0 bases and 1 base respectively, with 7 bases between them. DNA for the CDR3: TGTGCCAGCAGCGTAGGAGGGACGAACACTGAAGCTTTCTTT. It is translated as CASSVGGTNTEAFF.

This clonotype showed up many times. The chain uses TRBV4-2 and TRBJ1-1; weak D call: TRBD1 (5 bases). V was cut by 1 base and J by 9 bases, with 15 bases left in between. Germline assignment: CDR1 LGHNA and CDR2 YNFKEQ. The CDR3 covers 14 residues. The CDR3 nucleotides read TGTGCCAGCAGCCAAGTAGGGAGGGCAGGGCAAGCTTTCTTT. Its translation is CASSQVGRAGQAFF.

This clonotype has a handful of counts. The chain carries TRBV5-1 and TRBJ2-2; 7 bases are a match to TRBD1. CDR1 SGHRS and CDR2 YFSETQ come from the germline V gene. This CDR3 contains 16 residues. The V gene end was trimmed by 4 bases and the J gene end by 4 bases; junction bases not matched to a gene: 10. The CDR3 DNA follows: TGCGCCAGCAGCCTTACGGGACAGCGAAGCACCGGGGAGCTGTTTTTT. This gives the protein CASSLTGQRSTGELFF.

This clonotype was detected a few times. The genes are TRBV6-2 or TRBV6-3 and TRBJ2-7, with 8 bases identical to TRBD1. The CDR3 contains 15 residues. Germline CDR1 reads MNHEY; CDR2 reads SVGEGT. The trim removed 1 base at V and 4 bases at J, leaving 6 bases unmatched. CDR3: CASSYYPDRGYEQYF. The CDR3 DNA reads TGTGCCAGCAGTTACTACCCTGACAGGGGTTACGAGCAGTACTTC.

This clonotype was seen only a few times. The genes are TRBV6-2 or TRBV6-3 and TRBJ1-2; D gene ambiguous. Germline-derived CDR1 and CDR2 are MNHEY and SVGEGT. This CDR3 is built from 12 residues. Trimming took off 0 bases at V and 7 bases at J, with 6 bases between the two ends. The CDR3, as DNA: TGTGCCAGCAGTTACTCTATTTTTGGCTACACCTTC. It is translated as CASSYSIFGYTF.

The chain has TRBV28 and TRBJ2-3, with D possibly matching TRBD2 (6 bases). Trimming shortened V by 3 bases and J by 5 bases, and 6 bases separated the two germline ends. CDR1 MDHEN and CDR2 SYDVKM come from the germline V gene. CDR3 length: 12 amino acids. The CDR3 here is CASSLGLDTQYF. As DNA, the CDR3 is TGTGCCAGCAGTTTGGGACTAGATACGCAGTATTTT.

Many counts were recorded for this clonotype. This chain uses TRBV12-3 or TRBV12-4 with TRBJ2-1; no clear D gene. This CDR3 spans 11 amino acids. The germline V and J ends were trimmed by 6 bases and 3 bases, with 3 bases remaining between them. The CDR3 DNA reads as TGTGCCAGCAGGTTCTACAATGAGCAGTTCTTC. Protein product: CASRFYNEQFF.

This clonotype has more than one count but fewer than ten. CDR3 loop: CASSRLGVRTGELFF. The CDR3 bases are TGTGCCAGCAGCCGTTTGGGAGTACGAACCGGGGAGCTGTTTTTT. The chain carries TRBV5-4 and TRBJ2-2; a weak D match, TRBD2 (5 bases). Germline assignment: CDR1 SGHNT and CDR2 YYREEE (reference sequence). CDR3 length: 15 residues. The V end was cut by 4 bases, the J end by 5 bases, with 15 bases between.